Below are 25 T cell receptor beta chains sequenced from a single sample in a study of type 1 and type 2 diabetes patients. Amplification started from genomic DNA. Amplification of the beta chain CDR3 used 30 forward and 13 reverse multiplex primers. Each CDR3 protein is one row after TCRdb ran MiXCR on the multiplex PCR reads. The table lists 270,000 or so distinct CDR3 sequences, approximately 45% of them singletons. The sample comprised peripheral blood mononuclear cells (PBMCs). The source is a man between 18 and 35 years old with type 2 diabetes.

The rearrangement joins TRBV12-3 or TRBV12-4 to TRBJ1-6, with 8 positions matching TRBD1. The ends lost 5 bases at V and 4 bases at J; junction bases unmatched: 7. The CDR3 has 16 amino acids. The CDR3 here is CASSPQDRAYNSPLHF. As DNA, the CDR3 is TGTGCCAGCAGTCCTCAGGACAGGGCGTATAATTCACCCCTCCACTTT.

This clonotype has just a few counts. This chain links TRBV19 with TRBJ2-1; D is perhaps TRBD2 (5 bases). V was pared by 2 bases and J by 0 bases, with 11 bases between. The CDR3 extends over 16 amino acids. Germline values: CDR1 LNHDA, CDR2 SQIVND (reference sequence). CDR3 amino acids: CASSIMSGSSYNEQFF. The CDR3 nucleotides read TGTGCCAGTAGTATAATGAGCGGCAGCTCCTACAATGAGCAGTTCTTC.

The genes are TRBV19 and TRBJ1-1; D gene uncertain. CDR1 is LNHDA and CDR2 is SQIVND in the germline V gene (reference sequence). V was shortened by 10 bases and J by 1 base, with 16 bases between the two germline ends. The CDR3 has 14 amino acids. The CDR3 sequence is CATGTGHKNTEAFF. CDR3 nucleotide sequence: TGTGCCACCGGCACCGGGCACAAGAACACTGAAGCTTTCTTT.

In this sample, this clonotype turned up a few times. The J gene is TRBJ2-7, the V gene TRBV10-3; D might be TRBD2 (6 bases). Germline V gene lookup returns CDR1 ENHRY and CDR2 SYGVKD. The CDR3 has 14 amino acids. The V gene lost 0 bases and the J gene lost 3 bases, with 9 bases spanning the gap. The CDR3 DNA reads TGTGCCATCAGTGAGTCTGGGGGACTCTACGAGCAGTACTTC. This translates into CAISESGGLYEQYF.

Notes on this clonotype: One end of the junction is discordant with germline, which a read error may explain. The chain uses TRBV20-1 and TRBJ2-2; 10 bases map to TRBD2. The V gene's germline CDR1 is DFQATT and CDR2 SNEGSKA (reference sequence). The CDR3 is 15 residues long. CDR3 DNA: TGCGGTGCTAGAGCTAGCGGGAGAATCACCGGGGAGCTGTTTTTT. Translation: CGARASGRITGELFF.

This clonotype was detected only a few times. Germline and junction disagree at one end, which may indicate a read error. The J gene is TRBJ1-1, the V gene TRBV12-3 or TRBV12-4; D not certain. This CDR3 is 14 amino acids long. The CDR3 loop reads CASSESNSGTEAFF. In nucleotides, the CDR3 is TGCGCCAGCAGTGAGTCGAACAGTGGCACTGAAGCTTTCTTT.

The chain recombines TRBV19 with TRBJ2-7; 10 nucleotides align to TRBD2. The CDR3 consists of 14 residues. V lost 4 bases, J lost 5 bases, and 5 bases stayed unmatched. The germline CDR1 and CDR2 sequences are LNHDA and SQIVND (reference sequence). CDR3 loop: CASSTAGGPNEQYF. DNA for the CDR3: TGTGCCAGTAGTACAGCGGGAGGGCCTAACGAGCAGTACTTC. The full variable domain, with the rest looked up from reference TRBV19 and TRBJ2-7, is DGGITQSPKYLFRKEGQNVTLSCEQNLNHDAMYWYRQDPGQGLRLIYYSQIVNDFQKGDIAEGYSVSREKKESFPLTVTSAQKNPTAFYLCASSTAGGPNEQYFGPGTRLTVT.

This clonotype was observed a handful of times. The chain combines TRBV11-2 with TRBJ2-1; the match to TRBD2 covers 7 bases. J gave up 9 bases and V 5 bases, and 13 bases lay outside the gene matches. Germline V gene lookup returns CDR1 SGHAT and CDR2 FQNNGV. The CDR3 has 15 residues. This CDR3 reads CASSPPGTKGAEQFF. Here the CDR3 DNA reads TGTGCCAGCAGCCCACCCGGGACTAAAGGAGCTGAGCAGTTCTTC. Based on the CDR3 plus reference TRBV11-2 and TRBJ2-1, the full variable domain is EAGVAQSPRYKIIEKRQSVAFWCNPISGHATLYWYQQILGQGPKLLIQFQNNGVVDDSQLPKDRFSAERLKGVDSTLKIQPAKLEDSAVYLCASSPPGTKGAEQFFGPGTRLTVL.

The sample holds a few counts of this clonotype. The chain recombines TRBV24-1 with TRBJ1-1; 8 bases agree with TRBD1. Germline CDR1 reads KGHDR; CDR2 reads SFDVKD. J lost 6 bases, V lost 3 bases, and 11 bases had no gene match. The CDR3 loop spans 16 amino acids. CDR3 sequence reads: CATSDPGQGEAAEAFF. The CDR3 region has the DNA TGTGCCACCAGTGATCCCGGACAGGGTGAAGCCGCTGAAGCTTTCTTT.

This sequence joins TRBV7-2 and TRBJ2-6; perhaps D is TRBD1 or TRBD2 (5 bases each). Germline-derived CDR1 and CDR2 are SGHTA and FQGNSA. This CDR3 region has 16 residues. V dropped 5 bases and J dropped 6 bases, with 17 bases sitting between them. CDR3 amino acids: CASSPAGTPTANVLTF. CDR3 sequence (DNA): TGTGCCAGCAGCCCCGCAGGGACCCCTACGGCCAACGTCCTGACTTTC. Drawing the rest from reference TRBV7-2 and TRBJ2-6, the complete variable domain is GAGVSQSPSNKVTEKGKDVELRCDPISGHTALYWYRQSLGQGLEFLIYFQGNSAPDKSGLPSDRFSAERTGGSVSTLTIQRTQQEDSAVYLCASSPAGTPTANVLTFGAGSRLTVL.

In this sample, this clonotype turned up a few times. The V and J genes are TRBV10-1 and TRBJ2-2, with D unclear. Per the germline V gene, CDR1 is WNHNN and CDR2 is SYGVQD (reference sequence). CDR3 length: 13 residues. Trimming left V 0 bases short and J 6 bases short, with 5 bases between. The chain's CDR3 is CASSESVSGELFF. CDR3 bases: TGCGCCAGCAGTGAGTCGGTTTCCGGGGAGCTGTTTTTT.

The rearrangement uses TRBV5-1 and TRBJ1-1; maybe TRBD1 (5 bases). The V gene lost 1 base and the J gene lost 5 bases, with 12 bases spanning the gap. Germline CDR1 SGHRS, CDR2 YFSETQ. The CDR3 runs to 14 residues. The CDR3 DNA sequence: TGCGCCAGCAGCTTGAACGGGGCGCGAACTGAAGCTTTCTTT. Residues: CASSLNGARTEAFF.

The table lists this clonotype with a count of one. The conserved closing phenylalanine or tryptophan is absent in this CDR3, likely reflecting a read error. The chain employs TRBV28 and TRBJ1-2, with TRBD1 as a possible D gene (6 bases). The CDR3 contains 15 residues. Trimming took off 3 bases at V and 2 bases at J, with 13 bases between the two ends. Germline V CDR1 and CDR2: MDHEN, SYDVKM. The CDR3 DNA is TGTGCCAGCAGTTTCAACAGGGCTTTAAACTATGGCTACACCATC. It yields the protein CASSFNRALNYGYTI.

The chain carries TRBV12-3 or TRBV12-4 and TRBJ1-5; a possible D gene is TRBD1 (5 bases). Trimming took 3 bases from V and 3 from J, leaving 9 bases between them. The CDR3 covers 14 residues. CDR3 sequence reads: CASSFDRNNQPQHF. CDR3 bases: TGTGCCAGCAGTTTTGACAGAAACAATCAGCCCCAGCATTTT.

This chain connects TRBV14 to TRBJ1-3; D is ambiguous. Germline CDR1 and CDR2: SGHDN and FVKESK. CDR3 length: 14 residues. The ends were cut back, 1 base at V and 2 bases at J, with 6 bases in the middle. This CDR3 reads CASSQVRAGNTIYF. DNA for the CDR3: TGTGCCAGCAGCCAAGTAAGGGCTGGAAACACCATATATTTT.

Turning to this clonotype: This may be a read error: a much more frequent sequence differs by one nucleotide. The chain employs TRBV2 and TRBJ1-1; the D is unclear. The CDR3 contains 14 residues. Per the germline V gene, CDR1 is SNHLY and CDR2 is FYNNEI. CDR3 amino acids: CASSTREMNTEALF. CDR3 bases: TGTGCCAGCAGTACTAGGGAGATGAACACTGAAGCTCTCTTT.

CDR3 DNA sequence: TGTGCCATCACCGGACAGGGGAGGGAGGTCACTGAAGCTTTCTTT. It specifies CAITGQGREVTEAFF. V usage is TRBV10-3 and J usage is TRBJ1-1; 9 nucleotides match TRBD1. V dropped 7 bases and J dropped 4; count of bases not matched to a gene: 10. The CDR3 sequence is 15 residues long. CDR1 is ENHRY, CDR2 SYGVKD, per germline.

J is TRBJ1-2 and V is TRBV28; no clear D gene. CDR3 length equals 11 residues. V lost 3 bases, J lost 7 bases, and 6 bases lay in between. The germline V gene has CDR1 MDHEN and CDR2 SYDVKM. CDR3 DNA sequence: TGTGCCAGCAGTTTTTGGGGTGGCTACACCTTC. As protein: CASSFWGGYTF.

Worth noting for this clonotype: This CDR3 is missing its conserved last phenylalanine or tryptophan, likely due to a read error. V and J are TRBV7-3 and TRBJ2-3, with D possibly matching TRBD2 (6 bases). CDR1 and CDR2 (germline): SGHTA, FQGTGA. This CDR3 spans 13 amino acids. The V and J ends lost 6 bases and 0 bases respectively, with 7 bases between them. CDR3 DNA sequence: TGTGCCAGCAGGGAGGGAAGCACAGATACGCAGTATCTT. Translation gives CASREGSTDTQYL.

Here the CDR3 reads CAIGRDSRLNSPLHF. The CDR3 DNA follows: TGTGCCATAGGACGGGACAGTAGATTAAATTCACCCCTCCACTTT. This chain connects TRBV6-5 to TRBJ1-6; TRBD1 aligns across 7 bases. The V gene end was trimmed by 10 bases and the J gene end by 7 bases; junction bases not matched to a gene: 13. CDR3 length: 15 residues. Looked up from germline, CDR1 is MNHEY and CDR2 is SVGAGI.

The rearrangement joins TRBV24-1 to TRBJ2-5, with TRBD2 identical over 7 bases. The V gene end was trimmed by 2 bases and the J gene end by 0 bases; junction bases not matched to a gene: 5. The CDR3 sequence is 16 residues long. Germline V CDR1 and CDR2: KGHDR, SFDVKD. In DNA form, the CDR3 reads TGTGCCACCAGTGATTGGATTAGCGGGTACCAAGAGACCCAGTACTTC. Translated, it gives CATSDWISGYQETQYF.

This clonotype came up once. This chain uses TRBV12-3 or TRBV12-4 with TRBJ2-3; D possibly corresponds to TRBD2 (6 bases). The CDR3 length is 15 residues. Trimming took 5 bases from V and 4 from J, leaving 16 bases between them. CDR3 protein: CASSRFGSDADTQYF. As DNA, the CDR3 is TGTGCCAGCAGTCGCTTCGGGAGTGATGCAGATACGCAGTATTTT.

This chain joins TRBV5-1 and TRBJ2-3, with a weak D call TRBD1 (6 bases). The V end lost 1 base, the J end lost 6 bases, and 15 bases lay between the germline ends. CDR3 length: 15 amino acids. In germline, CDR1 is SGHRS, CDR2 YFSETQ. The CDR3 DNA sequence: TGCGCCAGCAGCTTGTACCAGGGGTCCCAGGATACGCAGTATTTT. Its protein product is CASSLYQGSQDTQYF.

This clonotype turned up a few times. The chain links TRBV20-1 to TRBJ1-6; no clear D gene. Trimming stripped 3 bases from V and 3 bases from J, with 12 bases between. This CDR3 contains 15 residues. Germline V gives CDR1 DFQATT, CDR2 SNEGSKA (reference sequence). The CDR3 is CSARRFGFYNSPLHF. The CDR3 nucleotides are TGCAGTGCTAGGAGGTTCGGCTTCTATAATTCACCCCTCCACTTT.

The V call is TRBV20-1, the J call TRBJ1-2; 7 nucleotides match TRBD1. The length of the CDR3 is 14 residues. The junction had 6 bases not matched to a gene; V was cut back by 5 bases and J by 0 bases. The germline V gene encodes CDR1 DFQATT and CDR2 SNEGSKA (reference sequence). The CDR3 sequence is CSAPAGTANYGYTF. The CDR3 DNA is TGCAGTGCTCCAGCCGGGACAGCTAACTATGGCTACACCTTC.